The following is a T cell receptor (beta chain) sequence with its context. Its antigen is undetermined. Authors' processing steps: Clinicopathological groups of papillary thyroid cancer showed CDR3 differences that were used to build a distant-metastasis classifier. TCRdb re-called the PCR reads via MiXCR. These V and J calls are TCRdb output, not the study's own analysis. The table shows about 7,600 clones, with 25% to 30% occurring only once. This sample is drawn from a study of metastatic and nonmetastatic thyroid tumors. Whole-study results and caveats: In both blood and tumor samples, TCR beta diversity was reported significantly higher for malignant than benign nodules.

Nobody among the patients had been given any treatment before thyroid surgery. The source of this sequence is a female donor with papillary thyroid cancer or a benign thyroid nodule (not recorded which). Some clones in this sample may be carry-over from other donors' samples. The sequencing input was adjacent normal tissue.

DNA for the CDR3: TGCAGTGCCCCCGACAGGGGGCAAAACAATGAGCAGTTCTTC. It translates to CSAPDRGQNNEQFF. The rearrangement uses TRBV20-1 and TRBJ2-1, with TRBD1 matching over 10 bases. The CDR3 sequence is 14 residues long. The trim removed 6 bases at V and 5 bases at J, leaving 7 bases unmatched. Germline-derived CDR1 and CDR2 are DFQATT and SNEGSKA (reference sequence).